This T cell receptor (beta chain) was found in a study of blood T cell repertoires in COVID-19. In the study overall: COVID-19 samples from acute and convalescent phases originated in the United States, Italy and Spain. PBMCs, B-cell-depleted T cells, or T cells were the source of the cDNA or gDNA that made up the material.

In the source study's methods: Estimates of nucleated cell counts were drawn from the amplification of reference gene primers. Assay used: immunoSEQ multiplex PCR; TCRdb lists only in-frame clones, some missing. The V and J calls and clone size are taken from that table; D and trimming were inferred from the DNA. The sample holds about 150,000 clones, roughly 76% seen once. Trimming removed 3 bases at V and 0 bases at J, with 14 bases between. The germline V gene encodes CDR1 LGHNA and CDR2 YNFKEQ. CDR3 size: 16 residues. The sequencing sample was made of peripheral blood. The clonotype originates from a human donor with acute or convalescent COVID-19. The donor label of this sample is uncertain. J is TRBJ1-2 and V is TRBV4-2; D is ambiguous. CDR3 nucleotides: TGTGCCAGCAGCCAGATGGGCGGGCTAACTAACTATGGCTACACCTTC. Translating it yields CASSQMGGLTNYGYTF.